This T cell receptor beta chain was profiled in a study of control samples from healthy donors and cancer patients. Generated by immunoSEQ multiplex PCR, the TCRdb table keeps only in-frame clones and is missing some. The repertoire consists of around 150,000 clones, with roughly 90% occurring once and the leading ten covering around 12%. The TCR comes from a man aged 25 to 40 in good health. Sequencing input: blood.

CDR3 nucleotides: TGTGCCAGCAGTGAAGAGGGCTACTCCTACAATGAGCAGTTCTTC. The encoded protein is CASSEEGYSYNEQFF. The V call is TRBV6-1, the J call TRBJ2-1; D call uncertain. The CDR3 loop spans 15 amino acids. Trimming pared 1 base from V and 0 bases from J, leaving 7 bases between. From germline, CDR1 is MNHNS and CDR2 SASEGT.